The clone carrying this T cell receptor (beta chain) was detected a few times. Its target is unknown. Construction of TCR beta libraries was performed using quantitative 5'-RACE with molecular barcodes. In TCRdb, the 5' RACE reads were re-called with MiXCR into one record per CDR3 protein. Seen here are 250,000 to 300,000 distinct CDR3 sequences, over 15% observed once, and the top ten hold around 7.8%. This sample is part of a study of CD8 T cells in ankylosing spondylitis. Study conclusions and caveats: Ankylosing spondylitis blood appeared to carry a characteristic TCR beta motif of several highly homologous variants. CD8+ cells made up the disease-linked clones, which were relatively rare in peripheral blood. Disease-associated clones were reportedly significantly overrepresented in matched ankylosing spondylitis synovial fluid.

This receptor was identified in a male donor with ankylosing spondylitis or in good health (not recorded which). Material: blood, either unsorted or a sorted T cell fraction (not recorded which).

CDR3 residues: CSAGARTGKGLDEQFF. DNA of the CDR3: TGCAGTGCGGGTGCGCGGACAGGAAAAGGCTTGGATGAGCAGTTCTTC. The gene calls are TRBV20-1 and TRBJ2-1; TRBD1 agrees at 7 bases. Germline lookup yields CDR1 DFQATT and CDR2 SNEGSKA (reference sequence). With 6 bases clipped from V and 8 bases from J, the junction kept 19 bases outside the gene matches. The CDR3 spans 16 residues.